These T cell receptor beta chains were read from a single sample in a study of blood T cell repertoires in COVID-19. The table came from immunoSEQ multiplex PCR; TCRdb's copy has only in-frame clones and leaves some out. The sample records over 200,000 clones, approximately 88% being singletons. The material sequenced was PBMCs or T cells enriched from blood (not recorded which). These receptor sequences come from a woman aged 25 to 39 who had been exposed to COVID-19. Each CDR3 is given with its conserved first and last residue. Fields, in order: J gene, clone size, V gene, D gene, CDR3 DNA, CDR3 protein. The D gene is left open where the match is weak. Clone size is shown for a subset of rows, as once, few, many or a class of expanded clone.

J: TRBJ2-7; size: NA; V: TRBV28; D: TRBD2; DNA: TGTGCCAGCAGTCCCCGACTAGCGGGCACCTACGAGCAGTACTTC; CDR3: CASSPRLAGTYEQYF
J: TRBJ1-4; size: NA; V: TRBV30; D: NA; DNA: TGTGCCTGGCAAACAGGGATTGCAACTAATGAAAAACTGTTTTTT; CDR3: CAWQTGIATNEKLFF
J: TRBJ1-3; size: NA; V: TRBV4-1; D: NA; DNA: TGCGCCAGCAGCCCCCTGGGAGGGGAAAACACCATATATTTT; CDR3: CASSPLGGENTIYF
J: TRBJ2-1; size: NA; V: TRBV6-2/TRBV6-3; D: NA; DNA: TGTGCCAGCAGTTTATCCGCGGGGGCAAATGAGCAGTTCTTC; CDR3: CASSLSAGANEQFF
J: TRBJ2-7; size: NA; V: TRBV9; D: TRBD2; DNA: TGTGCCAGCAGCGTAGCTAGCAGCGGGAGTACCAACGAGCAGTACTTC; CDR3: CASSVASSGSTNEQYF
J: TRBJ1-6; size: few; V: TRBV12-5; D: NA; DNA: TGTGCTAGTGGGAGAATACTAGACAGGAAGGAATCCTATAATTCACCCCTCCACTTT; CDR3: CASGRILDRKESYNSPLHF
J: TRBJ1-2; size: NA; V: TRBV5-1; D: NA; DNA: TGCGCCAGCAGGGCCTACGACAGGTTAGGCTATGGCTACACCTTC; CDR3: CASRAYDRLGYGYTF
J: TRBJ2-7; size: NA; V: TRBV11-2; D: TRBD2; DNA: TGTGCCAGCAGTCCCTTCCCGCTACTAGCGGGAGATCCCTTCTACGAGCAGTACTTC; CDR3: CASSPFPLLAGDPFYEQYF
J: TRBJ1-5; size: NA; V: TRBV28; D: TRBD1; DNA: TGTGCCAGCAGTCGGGACAGGGGGGTAGGGCAGCCCCAGCATTTT; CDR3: CASSRDRGVGQPQHF
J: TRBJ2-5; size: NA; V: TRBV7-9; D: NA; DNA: TGTGCCAGCAGCATTCTGGACGGGAAGCAAGAGACCCAGTACTTC; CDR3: CASSILDGKQETQYF
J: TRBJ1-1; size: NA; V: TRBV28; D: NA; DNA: TGTGCCAGCAGTTTCCCCGACAGAGCGCCCACTGAAGCTTTCTTT; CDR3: CASSFPDRAPTEAFF
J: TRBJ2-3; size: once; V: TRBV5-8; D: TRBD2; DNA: TGTGCCAGCAGCCCGGGACTAGCGGGGACCACAGATACGCAGTATTTT; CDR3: CASSPGLAGTTDTQYF
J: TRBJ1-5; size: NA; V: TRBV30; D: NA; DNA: TGTGCCTGGAGTGTATCCAGGGGACCTTATCAGCCCCAGCATTTT; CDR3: CAWSVSRGPYQPQHF
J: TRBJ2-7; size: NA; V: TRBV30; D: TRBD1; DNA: TGTGCCTGGAGTGTAGGCGGACAGGGGAAATACGAGCAGTACTTC; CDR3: CAWSVGGQGKYEQYF
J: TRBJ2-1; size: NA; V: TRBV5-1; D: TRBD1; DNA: TGCGCCAGCAGCTCGACAGGGGATGAGCAGTTCTTC; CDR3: CASSSTGDEQFF
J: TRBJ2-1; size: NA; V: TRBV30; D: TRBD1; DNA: TGTGCCTGGAGTTACGGGACAGGGGTCAATGAGCAGTTCTTC; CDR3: CAWSYGTGVNEQFF
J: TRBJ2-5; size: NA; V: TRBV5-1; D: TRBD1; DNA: TGCGCCAGCAGCCACGGGACAGTGAAGACCCAGTACTTC; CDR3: CASSHGTVKTQYF
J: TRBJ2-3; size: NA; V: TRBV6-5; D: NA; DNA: TGTGCCAGCGGCTCCTCTAGCACAGATACGCAGTATTTT; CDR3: CASGSSSTDTQYF
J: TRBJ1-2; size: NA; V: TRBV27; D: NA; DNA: TGTGCCAGCAGTTTATCGATTCGGGCAGGGGATGGCTACACCTTC; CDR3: CASSLSIRAGDGYTF
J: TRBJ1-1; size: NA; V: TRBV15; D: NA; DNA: TGTGCCGCCTCCAATCAGGGCACTGAAGCTTTCTTT; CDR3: CAASNQGTEAFF
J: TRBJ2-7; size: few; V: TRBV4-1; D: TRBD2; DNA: TGCGCCAGCAGCCCCGGAATAGCGGGAGTCCTCGGCGAGCAGTACTTC; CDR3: CASSPGIAGVLGEQYF
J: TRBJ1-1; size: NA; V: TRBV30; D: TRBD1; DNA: TGTGCCTGGAACCCATTTGGGAGGCAGGGGGTAACTGAAGCTTTCTTT; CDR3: CAWNPFGRQGVTEAFF
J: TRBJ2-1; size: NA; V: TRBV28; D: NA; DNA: TGTGCCAGCAGTCCGTACAATGAGCAGTTCTTC; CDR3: CASSPYNEQFF
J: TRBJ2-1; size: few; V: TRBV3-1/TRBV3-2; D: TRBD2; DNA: TGTGCCAGCAGCCAAGACCCTCGGACTAGCGGGAGGGCCAATGAGCAGTTCTTC; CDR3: CASSQDPRTSGRANEQFF
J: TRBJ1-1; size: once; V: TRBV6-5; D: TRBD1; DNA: TGTGCCAGCAGCGATGGGACAGGGGCTGAAGCTTTCTTT; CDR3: CASSDGTGAEAFF
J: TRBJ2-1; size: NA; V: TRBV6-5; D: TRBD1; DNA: TGTGCCAGCAGACCCCGGGACAGGGGTTCCTACGAGCAGTTCTTC; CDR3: CASRPRDRGSYEQFF
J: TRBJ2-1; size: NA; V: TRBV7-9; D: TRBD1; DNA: TGTGCCAGCAGTGCGGGACAGGTCGCCTACAATGAGCAGTTCTTC; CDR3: CASSAGQVAYNEQFF
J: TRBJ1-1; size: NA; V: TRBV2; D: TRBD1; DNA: TGTGCCAGCAAACAGGGGCCGATGAACACTGAAGCTTTCTTT; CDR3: CASKQGPMNTEAFF
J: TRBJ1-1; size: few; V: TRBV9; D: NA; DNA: TGTGCCAGCAGCGTAGCTCGAGACACTGAAGCTTTCTTT; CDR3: CASSVARDTEAFF
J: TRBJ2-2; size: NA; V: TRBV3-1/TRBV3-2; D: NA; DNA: TGTGCCAGCAGCCAAGCGCCAAGCAACACCGGGGAGCTGTTTTTT; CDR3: CASSQAPSNTGELFF